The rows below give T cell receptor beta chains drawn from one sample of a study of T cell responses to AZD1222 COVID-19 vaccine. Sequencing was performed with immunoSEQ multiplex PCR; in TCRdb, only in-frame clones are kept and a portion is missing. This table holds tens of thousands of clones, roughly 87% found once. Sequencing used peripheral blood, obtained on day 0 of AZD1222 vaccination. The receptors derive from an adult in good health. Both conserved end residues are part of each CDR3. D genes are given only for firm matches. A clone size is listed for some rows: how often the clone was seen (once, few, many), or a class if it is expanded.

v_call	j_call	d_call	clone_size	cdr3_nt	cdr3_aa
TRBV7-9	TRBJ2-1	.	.	TGTGCCAGCAGTTCGTTGGAGGGCCAGGAGGAGCAGTTCTTC	CASSSLEGQEEQFF
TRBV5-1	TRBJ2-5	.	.	TGCGCCAGCAGCTGGCAGGGGACCCAAGAGACCCAGTACTTC	CASSWQGTQETQYF
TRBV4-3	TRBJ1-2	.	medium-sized	TGCGCCAGCAGCCAAGAGGGGACGGCTAACTATGGCTACACCTTC	CASSQEGTANYGYTF
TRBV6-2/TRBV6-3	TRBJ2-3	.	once	TGTGCCAGCAGCCTCCCAGATAGCACAGATACGCAGTATTTT	CASSLPDSTDTQYF
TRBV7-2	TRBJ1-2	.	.	TGTGCCAGCAGCCTCGCTACCTGGAATAACTATGGCTACACCTTC	CASSLATWNNYGYTF
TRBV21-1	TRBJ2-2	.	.	TGTGCCAGCAGCAAAGAAGGGGAACGGGGGCACACCGGGGAGCTGTTTTTT	CASSKEGERGHTGELFF
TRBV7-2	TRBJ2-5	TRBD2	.	TGTGCCAGCAGCTTAGGTCGCGGGAGCGAGACCCAGTACTTC	CASSLGRGSETQYF
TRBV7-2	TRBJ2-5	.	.	TGTGCCAGCAGCTTAGGGGCAGAGAAAGAGACCCAGTACTTC	CASSLGAEKETQYF
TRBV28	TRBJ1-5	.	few	TGTGCCAGCAGTGAGAGAGGGGCGAATCAGCCCCAGCATTTT	CASSERGANQPQHF
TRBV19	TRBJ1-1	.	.	TGTGCCAGTAGTATCCGGACAGCAAACACTGAAGCTTTCTTT	CASSIRTANTEAFF
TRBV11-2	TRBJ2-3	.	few	TGTGCCAGCAGCCCCGGTCCGGGCCCAGATACGCAGTATTTT	CASSPGPGPDTQYF
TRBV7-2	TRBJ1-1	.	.	TGTGCCAGCAGCCAAACCGGGGGGCTGGGAACTGAAGCTTTCTTT	CASSQTGGLGTEAFF
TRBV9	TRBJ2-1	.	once	TGTGCCAGCAGCGTAGCTTCGCAGCCCTACAATGAGCAGTTCTTC	CASSVASQPYNEQFF
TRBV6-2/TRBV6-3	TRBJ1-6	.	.	TGTGCCAGCAGTTACACAGGCCTAAACTCACCCCTCCACTTT	CASSYTGLNSPLHF
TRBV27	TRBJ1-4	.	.	TGTGCCTCGGGGTTCCGTAATGAAAAACTGTTTTTT	CASGFRNEKLFF
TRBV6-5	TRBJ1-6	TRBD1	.	TGTGCCAGCAGGAAGACAGGGCGTAATTCACCCCTCCACTTT	CASRKTGRNSPLHF
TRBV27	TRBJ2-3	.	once	TGTGCCAGCAGTTTGGTTCGTGGATATGATACGCAGTATTTT	CASSLVRGYDTQYF
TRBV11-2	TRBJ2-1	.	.	TGTGCCAGCAGCGCAAGTGGACGGAGAGCCTACAATGAGCAGTTCTTC	CASSASGRRAYNEQFF
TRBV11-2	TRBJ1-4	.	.	TGTGCCAGCAGCTTAGGCCGGCTTTCTGAAAAACTGTTTTTT	CASSLGRLSEKLFF
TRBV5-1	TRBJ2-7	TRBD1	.	TGCGCCAGCAGCCCAACAGGGGGCTTGGGAGTCTACGAGCAGTACTTC	CASSPTGGLGVYEQYF
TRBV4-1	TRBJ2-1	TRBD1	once	TGCGCCAGCAGCCTCGGGACAGGGGGCTACAATGAGCAGTTCTTC	CASSLGTGGYNEQFF
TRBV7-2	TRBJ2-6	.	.	TGTGCCAGCAGGGTGACCTCAACCCCGTCTGGGGCCAACGTCCTGACTTTC	CASRVTSTPSGANVLTF
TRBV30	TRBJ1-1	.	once	TGTGCCTGGAGTGAACAGGGAGAAGCTTTCTTT	CAWSEQGEAFF
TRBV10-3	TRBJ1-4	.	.	TGTGCCATCAGCAGTGCAACTAATGAAAAACTGTTTTTT	CAISSATNEKLFF
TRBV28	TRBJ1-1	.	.	TGTGCCAGCAGTTTGGGGGGGGCTCCTTTCTTT	CASSLGGAPFF
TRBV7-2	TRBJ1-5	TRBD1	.	TGTGCCAGCAGCGCCCGGACAGGGGGAAGCAATCAGCCCCAGCATTTT	CASSARTGGSNQPQHF
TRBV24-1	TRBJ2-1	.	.	TGTGCCACCAGTGATCCGGCAGCTTCCTACAATGAGCAGTTCTTC	CATSDPAASYNEQFF
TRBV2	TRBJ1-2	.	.	TGTGCCACCCAAACAGGGTTGAACTATGGCTACACCTTC	CATQTGLNYGYTF
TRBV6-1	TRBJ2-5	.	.	TGTGCCAGCAGTGAAAGGGGTATTGGCAAGATCCTCTCGACCCAGTACTTC	CASSERGIGKILSTQYF
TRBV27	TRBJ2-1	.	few	TGTGCCAGCAGTTTGGAAGGGGCCTCCTACAATGAGCAGTTCTTC	CASSLEGASYNEQFF
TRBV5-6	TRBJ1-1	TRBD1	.	TGTGCCAGCAGACGCGGACAGGAGGTGAAAGCTTTCTTT	CASRRGQEVKAFF
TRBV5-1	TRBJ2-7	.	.	TGCGCCAGCAGCTTGTCGACAGGTAGCTCCTACGAGCAGTACTTC	CASSLSTGSSYEQYF
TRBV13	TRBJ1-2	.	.	TGTGCCAGCAGCTTAGGTGGGCCGCTCTCCTATGGCTACACCTTC	CASSLGGPLSYGYTF
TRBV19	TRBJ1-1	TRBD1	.	TGTGCCAGTAGGACAGGGTTTACCTGGGGGAACACTGAAGCTTTCTTT	CASRTGFTWGNTEAFF
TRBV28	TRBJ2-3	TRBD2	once	TGTGCCAGCAGGCGGGGGACTAGCGGAACAGATACGCAGTATTTT	CASRRGTSGTDTQYF
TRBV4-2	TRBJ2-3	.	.	TGTGCCAGCAGCCCCAAGAGCGGGAGCACAGATACGCAGTATTTT	CASSPKSGSTDTQYF
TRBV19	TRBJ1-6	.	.	TGTGCCTGTAGTACTTCGGGGGGGGGTAATTCACCCCTCCACTTT	CACSTSGGGNSPLHF
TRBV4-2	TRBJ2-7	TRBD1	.	TGTGCCAGCAGCCTAGGGACAGCAAACTACGAGCAGTACTTC	CASSLGTANYEQYF
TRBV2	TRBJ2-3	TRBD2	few	TGTGCCAGCATCGTTAGACTAGCGAGTAGCACAGATACGCAGTATTTT	CASIVRLASSTDTQYF
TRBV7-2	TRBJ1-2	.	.	TGTGCCAGCAGCTCAGACACCTTCTATGGCTACACCTTC	CASSSDTFYGYTF
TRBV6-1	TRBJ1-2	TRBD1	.	TGTGCCAGCAGTGCGACCGGGACAGGGGGCTGGGACGACTATGGCTACACCTTC	CASSATGTGGWDDYGYTF
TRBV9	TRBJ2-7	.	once	TGTGCCAGCAGCGCGTCCCTAGCAAATAGCGACTACGAGCAGTACTTC	CASSASLANSDYEQYF
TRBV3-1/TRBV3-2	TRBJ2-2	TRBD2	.	TGTGCCAGCAGCCAAGGCGCTAGCGGGAGAACCGGGGAGCTGTTTTTT	CASSQGASGRTGELFF
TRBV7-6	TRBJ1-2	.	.	TGTGCCAGCAGCTTAGGTACGGGAACCCCCGCTGGCTACACCTTC	CASSLGTGTPAGYTF
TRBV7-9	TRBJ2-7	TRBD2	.	TGTGCCAGCAGCTTCGGGGGGGGCCGAGTATCCTACGAGCAGTACTTC	CASSFGGGRVSYEQYF
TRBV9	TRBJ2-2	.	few	TGTGCCAGCAGGCCCGCCGGCGGGGCGGCACCCGGGGAGCTGTTTTTT	CASRPAGGAAPGELFF